The 29 T cell receptor beta chains reported below all come from one sample, sequenced in a study of blood T cell repertoires in COVID-19. Profiled with immunoSEQ multiplex PCR; TCRdb holds only in-frame clones, not every one. The table includes around 180,000 clones, approximately 84% detected once. The sample comprised PBMCs or T cells enriched from blood (not recorded which). Receptors were obtained from a man aged 50 to 59 who had recovered from COVID-19.

The chain couples TRBV7-9 to TRBJ1-1, with 9 nucleotides matching TRBD1. The V gene end was trimmed by 5 bases and the J gene end by 0 bases; junction bases not matched to a gene: 4. Per the germline V gene, CDR1 is SEHNR and CDR2 is FQNEAQ (reference sequence). CDR3 length: 15 residues. The CDR3, as DNA: TGTGCCAGCAGCCGAGGGACAGGGTTGAACACTGAAGCTTTCTTT. Translating it yields CASSRGTGLNTEAFF.

Remarks on this clone: Other DNA variants within this sample encode the same CDR3. The J gene is TRBJ1-2, the V gene TRBV19, with TRBD1 matching over 9 bases. Germline V gives CDR1 LNHDA, CDR2 SQIVND (reference sequence). The junction had 3 bases not matched to a gene; V was cut back by 6 bases and J by 4 bases. The CDR3 has 13 amino acids. For the CDR3, the DNA is TGTGCCAGTAGCCCGACAGGGGGCTATGGCTACACCTTC. Its translation: CASSPTGGYGYTF.

The chain couples TRBV7-8 to TRBJ1-5; D call uncertain. The CDR3 consists of 15 residues. CDR1 and CDR2 from the germline V gene are SGHVS and FQNEAQ. Trimming shortened V by 3 bases and J by 3 bases, and 12 bases separated the two germline ends. The CDR3 nucleotides read TGTGCCAGCAGCTTGGCGGGGTCTAACAATCAGCCCCAGCATTTT. Translated, it gives CASSLAGSNNQPQHF.

This sequence joins TRBV3-1 (or the pseudogene TRBV3-2) and TRBJ2-1, with 14 bases fitting TRBD2. This CDR3 has 15 amino acids. Trimming at V came to 1 base and at J to 9 bases, leaving 2 bases not matched to a gene. CDR1 is LGHDT, CDR2 YNNKEL, per germline (reference sequence). CDR3 sequence reads: CASSQATSGGGEQFF. As DNA, the CDR3 is TGTGCCAGCAGCCAAGCGACTAGCGGGGGGGGTGAGCAGTTCTTC.

The J gene is TRBJ1-3, the V gene TRBV2; a weak D match, TRBD1 (6 bases). The CDR3 totals 14 residues. Germline V gene lookup returns CDR1 SNHLY and CDR2 FYNNEI. Trimming removed 5 bases from V and 0 bases from J, with 8 bases in between. CDR3 region: CASSLDSSGNTIYF. The CDR3 DNA follows: TGTGCCAGCAGTCTGGACAGCTCTGGAAACACCATATATTTT.

This chain links TRBV12-3 or TRBV12-4 with TRBJ1-4, with D unclear. This CDR3 has 13 amino acids. The germline V and J ends were trimmed by 5 bases and 8 bases, with 12 bases remaining between them. This CDR3 is CASSPRGGEKLFF. CDR3 in DNA: TGTGCCAGCAGTCCCCGGGGTGGGGAAAAACTGTTTTTT.

The chain joins TRBV6-5 to TRBJ1-1, with a weak D call TRBD1 (5 bases). The CDR3 has 11 residues. V dropped 7 bases and J dropped 8 bases, with 11 bases sitting between them. Looked up from germline, CDR1 is MNHEY and CDR2 is SVGAGI. As DNA, the CDR3 is TGTGCCAGCACCTTCGACAGAGAAGCTTTCTTT. Amino acids: CASTFDREAFF.

The chain couples TRBV19 to TRBJ2-4; possibly TRBD2 for D (6 bases). Germline lookup yields CDR1 LNHDA and CDR2 SQIVND (reference sequence). The CDR3 sequence is 16 residues long. Trimming removed 8 bases from V and 7 bases from J, with 24 bases in between. CDR3 region: CASQNRAGRRKNIQYF. The CDR3 DNA sequence: TGTGCCAGTCAAAATAGGGCAGGGAGGAGAAAGAACATTCAGTACTTC.

The CDR3 nucleotides are TGTGCCACCAGTGATTCCCCGGGACAGGGTACGAACAATGAGCAGTTCTTC. Translated, it gives CATSDSPGQGTNNEQFF. The chain carries TRBV24-1 and TRBJ2-1, with 9 bases identical to TRBD1. The V segment lost 2 bases and the J segment 5 bases; nucleotides outside the gene matches: 9. Per germline, CDR1 KGHDR and CDR2 SFDVKD. CDR3 length: 17 amino acids.

The chain links TRBV3-1 (or the pseudogene TRBV3-2) to TRBJ2-7; no definite D call. The V gene lost 3 bases and the J gene lost 0 bases, with 6 bases spanning the gap. Germline V gives CDR1 LGHDT, CDR2 YNNKEL (reference sequence). This CDR3 has 13 residues. Written as DNA, the CDR3 is TGTGCCAGCAGCCACGTTAGCTCCTACGAGCAGTACTTC. Amino acid sequence: CASSHVSSYEQYF.

The chain combines TRBV6-2 or TRBV6-3 with TRBJ2-3; 9 bases match TRBD1. The CDR3 consists of 12 residues. The J segment lost 10 bases and the V segment lost 5 bases, leaving 4 bases of the junction unmatched. The V gene's germline CDR1 is MNHEY and CDR2 SVGEGT. The CDR3 loop is CASSGQGKPQYF. CDR3 sequence (DNA): TGTGCCAGCAGTGGACAGGGGAAACCGCAGTATTTT.

The CDR3 coding sequence is TGTGCCAGCAGCTTGGATCAGGCCGGCCGTAGACCCCTCCACTTT. Encoded protein: CASSLDQAGRRPLHF. The chain links TRBV5-5 to TRBJ1-6; D call uncertain. The CDR3 is 15 residues long. Germline V gene sequence: CDR1 SGHKS, CDR2 YYEKEE (reference sequence). V was shortened by 0 bases and J by 12 bases, with 16 bases between the two germline ends. Combining the CDR3 with reference TRBV5-5 and TRBJ1-6 gives the whole variable domain DAGVTQSPTHLIKTRGQQVTLRCSPISGHKSVSWYQQVLGQGPQFIFQYYEKEERGRGNFPDRFSARQFPNYSSELNVNALLLGDSALYLCASSLDQAGRRPLHFGNGTRLTVT.

CDR3 bases: TGTGCCAGTAGTATTGGCCTAGCGGGGGGGCCGACAGATACGCAGTATTTT. Residues: CASSIGLAGGPTDTQYF. V is TRBV19 and J is TRBJ2-3; 12 positions agree with TRBD2. Germline V gives CDR1 LNHDA, CDR2 SQIVND (reference sequence). The CDR3 consists of 17 residues. Germline trimming cut 3 bases from V and 3 bases from J; bases unmatched to any gene: 7.

The chain uses TRBV18 and TRBJ2-7; D possibly corresponds to TRBD1 (6 bases). Germline V gene lookup returns CDR1 KGHSH and CDR2 LQKENI. The CDR3 runs to 14 residues. Trimming cost V 5 bases and J 4 bases, with 15 bases left between them. This chain's CDR3 is CASSSPGQLYEQYF. For the CDR3, the DNA is TGTGCCAGCTCATCTCCGGGACAATTATACGAGCAGTACTTC.

The V gene is TRBV5-1, the J gene TRBJ2-3; a weak D match, TRBD1 (6 bases). Germline V gene lookup returns CDR1 SGHRS and CDR2 YFSETQ. The length of the CDR3 is 15 residues. Trimming took off 4 bases at V and 3 bases at J, with 15 bases between the two ends. Written as DNA, the CDR3 is TGCGCCAGCAGCCCCGATTTGACAGGTACAGATACGCAGTATTTT. Translation gives CASSPDLTGTDTQYF.

J is TRBJ2-6 and V is TRBV12-5, with a weak D call TRBD1 (6 bases). Germline CDR1 LGHNT, CDR2 FRNRAP. Trimming cost V 5 bases and J 0 bases, with 14 bases left between them. This CDR3 region has 17 residues. In DNA, the CDR3 is TGTGCTAGTGGTGGACTGGGACAACTCTCTGGGGCCAACGTCCTGACTTTC. Its translation: CASGGLGQLSGANVLTF.

The CDR3 is CASSPSLRDTAGYTF. The CDR3, as DNA: TGTGCCAGCAGCCCGAGTTTACGGGACACCGCTGGCTACACCTTC. This chain uses TRBV7-9 with TRBJ1-2, with D tentatively TRBD1 (6 bases). V dropped 5 bases and J dropped 7 bases, with 20 bases sitting between them. This CDR3 is 15 amino acids long. The V gene's germline CDR1 is SEHNR and CDR2 FQNEAQ (reference sequence). Filled out from reference TRBV7-9 and TRBJ1-2, the complete variable domain reads DTGVSQNPRHKITKRGQNVTFRCDPISEHNRLYWYRQTLGQGPEFLTYFQNEAQLEKSRLLSDRFSAERPKGSFSTLEIQRTEQGDSAMYLCASSPSLRDTAGYTFGSGTRLTVV.

V usage is TRBV11-3 and J usage is TRBJ2-1, with 10 nucleotides matching TRBD1. The CDR3 extends over 15 amino acids. Germline V lookup: CDR1 SGHNT, CDR2 YENEEA. Trimming took 5 bases from V and 4 from J; bases not matched to a gene: 5. The CDR3 bases are TGTGCCAGCAGCGACCGGGACAGGGGATACAATGAGCAGTTCTTC. Residues: CASSDRDRGYNEQFF.

The chain uses TRBV2 and TRBJ1-4; 9 bases are shared with TRBD1. Germline V gene data show CDR1 as SNHLY and CDR2 as FYNNEI. The CDR3 has 15 amino acids. After removal of 1 base from V and 6 bases from J, the junction contained 3 bases not matched to a gene. The CDR3 region has the DNA TGTGCCAGCAGTGAAGTGGGGACAGGGCATGAAAAACTGTTTTTT. Translation gives CASSEVGTGHEKLFF.

This clone turned up a few times. This sequence joins TRBV3-1 (or the pseudogene TRBV3-2) and TRBJ1-1; D is possibly TRBD1 (5 bases). V was pared by 3 bases and J by 11 bases, with 19 bases between. CDR1 LGHDT and CDR2 YNNKEL come from the germline V gene (reference sequence). CDR3 length equals 14 residues. The CDR3 loop reads CASSHRDVFGSAFF. CDR3 DNA sequence: TGTGCCAGCAGCCACAGGGATGTTTTCGGTTCGGCTTTCTTT.

This chain joins TRBV30 and TRBJ1-5, with D maybe TRBD1 (5 bases). The CDR3 has 13 residues. Germline CDR1 GTSNPN, CDR2 SVGIG (reference sequence). Trimming removed 5 bases from V and 3 bases from J, with 11 bases in between. The CDR3 nucleotides are TGTGCCTGGCAAAAGGACACCAATCAGCCCCAGCATTTT. Residues: CAWQKDTNQPQHF.

V gene TRBV27 combines with J gene TRBJ2-2; the match to TRBD1 covers 7 bases. The CDR3 is made up of 16 amino acids. Germline CDR1 and CDR2: MNHEY and SMNVEV (reference sequence). The V and J ends lost 6 bases and 2 bases, in that order; junction bases with no gene match: 9. CDR3 DNA: TGTGCCAGCAGCCGACCCGGGACAGCTAACACCGGGGAGCTGTTTTTT. Its translation is CASSRPGTANTGELFF.

A few counts support this clone. The chain combines TRBV29-1 with TRBJ1-1, with D tentatively TRBD1 (5 bases). The CDR3 loop spans 14 amino acids. From germline, CDR1 is SQVTM and CDR2 ANQGSEA. Trimming stripped 5 bases from V and 0 bases from J, with 13 bases between. The CDR3 DNA reads TGCAGCGTTACTTCCCAGGGCCTGAACACTGAAGCTTTCTTT. It is translated as CSVTSQGLNTEAFF.

The count of this clone is one. The V call is TRBV18, the J call TRBJ1-1; 10 positions match TRBD1. The V segment lost 4 bases and the J segment 0 bases; nucleotides outside the gene matches: 5. Germline V gene lookup returns CDR1 KGHSH and CDR2 LQKENI. CDR3 size: 16 residues. In DNA, the CDR3 is TGTGCCAGCTCACTCGGGACAGGGGCTCTGAACACTGAAGCTTTCTTT. Translated: CASSLGTGALNTEAFF.

In its sample, this clone was seen once. The V call is TRBV6-5, the J call TRBJ2-1; 8 nucleotides align to TRBD2. Germline V gives CDR1 MNHEY, CDR2 SVGAGI. The CDR3 sequence is 14 residues long. The V and J ends lost 6 bases and 7 bases, in that order; junction bases with no gene match: 8. The CDR3 nucleotides are TGTGCCAGCAGAGGATCACGGGGGGGAAATGAGCAGTTCTTC. This translates into CASRGSRGGNEQFF.

The chain has TRBV5-1 and TRBJ2-3; 7 nucleotides agree with TRBD1. This CDR3 spans 15 amino acids. Germline V gene lookup returns CDR1 SGHRS and CDR2 YFSETQ. Germline trimming cut 3 bases from V and 2 bases from J; bases unmatched to any gene: 6. CDR3 sequence reads: CASSSGGQPTDTQYF. In DNA, the CDR3 is TGCGCCAGCAGCTCAGGGGGACAGCCCACAGATACGCAGTATTTT.

This chain uses TRBV12-3 or TRBV12-4 with TRBJ2-7; 11 bases fit TRBD1. Losses at the gene ends were 5 bases for V and 6 bases for J; bases not matched to a gene: 3. The CDR3 runs 13 residues. The CDR3 DNA reads TGTGCCAGCAGTAGGGGACAGGGGGGCGAGCAGTACTTC. This encodes CASSRGQGGEQYF.

V gene TRBV6-2 or TRBV6-3 combines with J gene TRBJ1-4; D gene ambiguous. Per the germline V gene, CDR1 is MNHEY and CDR2 is SVGEGT. The CDR3 runs to 16 residues. Trimming stripped 4 bases from V and 6 bases from J, with 18 bases between. CDR3 sequence reads: CASSFRVVRADEKLFF. The CDR3 region has the DNA TGTGCCAGCAGTTTCCGAGTGGTACGAGCCGATGAAAAACTGTTTTTT.

The genes are TRBV6-2 or TRBV6-3 and TRBJ1-2; 7 nucleotides agree with TRBD1. Germline CDR1 and CDR2: MNHEY and SVGEGT. V lost 5 bases, J lost 4 bases, and 10 bases stayed unmatched. There are 15 residues in the CDR3. CDR3 in amino acids: CASSRGTANLYGYTF. In DNA, the CDR3 is TGTGCCAGCAGTCGAGGGACAGCGAACCTCTATGGCTACACCTTC.